What follows are 8 T cell receptor beta chains derived from one specimen sequenced in a study of shared clonotypes between healthy human individuals. Using immunoSEQ multiplex PCR, the repertoire was profiled, and TCRdb retains in-frame clones only, with some absent. The sample records some 1,100,000 clones, 75% to 80% being singletons. The sequenced sample consisted of memory CD4+ T cells from PBMCs. Subset given: CD45RA-negative fraction. The receptor set was obtained from a man aged 18 to 35 in good health. Some clones in this sample may be carry-over from other donors' samples.

The gene calls are TRBV5-1 and TRBJ2-1, with 7 positions matching TRBD1. The CDR3 runs to 15 residues. The germline gives CDR1 SGHRS, CDR2 YFSETQ. With 6 bases clipped from V and 5 bases from J, the junction kept 11 bases outside the gene matches. The CDR3 nucleotides read TGCGCCAGCACCAACATAGGGGGCCTCAACAATGAGCAGTTCTTC. It specifies CASTNIGGLNNEQFF.

The V call is TRBV6-1, the J call TRBJ2-7; TRBD2 agrees at 12 bases. The germline V gene encodes CDR1 MNHNS and CDR2 SASEGT. V lost 4 bases, J lost 6 bases, and 1 base stayed unmatched. The CDR3 covers 13 residues. CDR3: CASSGGLAGEQYF. The CDR3 coding sequence is TGTGCCAGCAGTGGGGGACTAGCGGGCGAGCAGTACTTC.

The gene calls are TRBV7-9 and TRBJ1-5; maybe TRBD1 (5 bases). CDR3 length: 14 residues. V gave up 5 bases and J gave up 1 base, with 9 bases separating them. Germline assignment: CDR1 SEHNR and CDR2 FQNEAQ (reference sequence). The chain's CDR3 is CASSVRGSNQPQHF. The CDR3 DNA reads as TGTGCCAGCAGCGTCCGGGGGAGCAATCAGCCCCAGCATTTT. Full variable domain (rest looked up from reference TRBV7-9 and TRBJ1-5): DTGVSQNPRHKITKRGQNVTFRCDPISEHNRLYWYRQTLGQGPEFLTYFQNEAQLEKSRLLSDRFSAERPKGSFSTLEIQRTEQGDSAMYLCASSVRGSNQPQHFGDGTRLSIL.

The chain carries TRBV15 and TRBJ2-6; D might be TRBD1 or TRBD2, each matching 5 bases. The CDR3 sequence is 20 residues long. Germline assignment: CDR1 LNHNV and CDR2 YYDKDF (reference sequence). V dropped 0 bases and J dropped 1 base, with 19 bases sitting between them. DNA of the CDR3: TGTGCCACCAGCAGAGATTTTTTTGGGGGTCGTCTTTCTGGGGCCAACGTCCTGACTTTC. It translates to CATSRDFFGGRLSGANVLTF.

Regarding this clone: Other DNA sequences from this sample encode an identical CDR3 as well. The chain employs TRBV7-3 and TRBJ2-5, with 7 bases that match TRBD2. There are 13 residues in the CDR3. Per germline, CDR1 SGHTA and CDR2 FQGTGA. Trimming cost V 1 base and J 5 bases; bases outside gene matches: 1. The CDR3 loop reads CASSLRRGETQYF. CDR3 DNA sequence: TGTGCCAGCAGCTTAAGGCGGGGGGAGACCCAGTACTTC.

Note on this clone: Other DNA sequences in this sample translate to the same CDR3. V usage is TRBV6-5 and J usage is TRBJ1-2, with TRBD1 identical over 7 bases. J lost 8 bases, V lost 0 bases, and 6 bases had no gene match. This CDR3 comprises 14 residues. Germline-derived CDR1 and CDR2 are MNHEY and SVGAGI. Here the CDR3 DNA reads TGTGCCAGCAGTTACTCGGGAGGGGGCGGCGGCTACACCTTC. Translated: CASSYSGGGGGYTF.

The rearrangement uses TRBV6-1 and TRBJ2-5; D possibly corresponds to TRBD2 (6 bases). The CDR3 consists of 17 residues. Germline CDR1 MNHNS, CDR2 SASEGT. The V and J ends lost 1 base and 4 bases respectively, with 19 bases between them. The CDR3 reads CASSEDPQAGGRETQYF. CDR3 nucleotides: TGTGCCAGCAGTGAAGACCCCCAGGCTGGGGGGAGAGAGACCCAGTACTTC.

The chain carries TRBV29-1 and TRBJ2-3; 7 nucleotides match TRBD2. The V gene's germline CDR1 is SQVTM and CDR2 ANQGSEA. V lost 2 bases, J lost 1 base, and 3 bases stayed unmatched. The CDR3 totals 14 residues. CDR3 amino acids: CSVELAARTDTQYF. The CDR3 DNA reads TGCAGCGTTGAACTAGCGGCCCGCACAGATACGCAGTATTTT.